Following are 20 T cell receptor beta chains from one sample sequenced in a study of blood T cell repertoires in COVID-19. Using immunoSEQ multiplex PCR, the repertoire was profiled, and TCRdb retains in-frame clones only, with some absent. This table has fewer than 65,000 clones, roughly 90% appearing once. The sequenced sample consisted of peripheral blood. The receptors come from a human donor with acute or convalescent COVID-19. The donor label of this sample is uncertain.

The gene calls are TRBV12-3 or TRBV12-4 and TRBJ1-6, with D hard to call. This CDR3 is built from 11 residues. Between the trimmed V and J ends, which lost 4 bases and 7 bases, there was a span of 2 bases. CDR3 DNA: TGTGCCAGCAGTTCAAATTCACCCCTCCACTTT. Residues: CASSSNSPLHF.

The chain couples TRBV28 to TRBJ2-1; D uncertain. Deletions cut 4 bases from V and 6 bases from J, with 7 bases between. CDR3 length: 12 residues. Germline CDR1 reads MDHEN; CDR2 reads SYDVKM. The CDR3 here is CASSSYANEQFF. In DNA, the CDR3 is TGTGCCAGCAGTTCCTATGCCAATGAGCAGTTCTTC.

The chain is built from TRBV11-2 and TRBJ1-2, with 10 bases matching TRBD1. There are 15 residues in the CDR3. V shed 4 bases, J shed 3 bases, and the junction held 5 bases outside the gene matches. CDR1 SGHAT and CDR2 FQNNGV come from the germline V gene. CDR3 loop: CASSWGTGAHYGYTF. DNA of the CDR3: TGTGCCAGCAGCTGGGGGACAGGGGCCCACTATGGCTACACCTTC. Full variable domain (rest looked up from reference TRBV11-2 and TRBJ1-2): EAGVAQSPRYKIIEKRQSVAFWCNPISGHATLYWYQQILGQGPKLLIQFQNNGVVDDSQLPKDRFSAERLKGVDSTLKIQPAKLEDSAVYLCASSWGTGAHYGYTFGSGTRLTVV.

This sequence joins TRBV28 and TRBJ2-7; the match to TRBD1 covers 8 bases. Germline lookup yields CDR1 MDHEN and CDR2 SYDVKM. This CDR3 has 15 residues. Trimming took 3 bases from V and 4 from J; bases not matched to a gene: 8. The CDR3 sequence is CASSFPGQGGYEQYF. The CDR3, as DNA: TGTGCCAGCAGTTTTCCTGGACAGGGTGGGTACGAGCAGTACTTC.

This chain connects TRBV5-1 to TRBJ2-3, with 7 bases fitting TRBD2. V was pared by 4 bases and J by 1 base, with 9 bases of the junction left unmatched. The germline gives CDR1 SGHRS, CDR2 YFSETQ. There are 16 residues in the CDR3. The CDR3 loop reads CASSPGAGVGTDTQYF. CDR3 sequence (DNA): TGCGCCAGCAGCCCCGGGGCGGGGGTCGGCACAGATACGCAGTATTTT.

The rearrangement links TRBV12-5 to TRBJ2-5; the match to TRBD2 covers 8 bases. CDR3 size: 15 residues. The germline V gene encodes CDR1 LGHNT and CDR2 FRNRAP. The DNA of the CDR3 is TGTGCCCCCCGTCCTAGCGGGCCCTTCCAAGAGACCCAGTACTTC. Its protein product is CAPRPSGPFQETQYF.

The V gene is TRBV27, the J gene TRBJ2-1; D remains ambiguous. Trimming removed 10 bases from V and 4 bases from J, with 14 bases in between. The CDR3 is 13 residues long. Germline V lookup: CDR1 MNHEY, CDR2 SMNVEV (reference sequence). CDR3 protein: CATFSLRYNEQFF. In DNA form, the CDR3 reads TGTGCCACCTTCTCCCTGAGGTACAATGAGCAGTTCTTC.

This clone has a handful of counts. The V call is TRBV4-2, the J call TRBJ1-2; 9 bases are shared with TRBD1. With 5 bases clipped from V and 7 bases from J, the junction kept 8 bases outside the gene matches. CDR1 LGHNA and CDR2 YNFKEQ come from the germline V gene. This CDR3 comprises 14 residues. The CDR3 bases are TGTGCCAGCAGCACAGCACAGGGGGCGGGTGGCTACACCTTC. Protein product: CASSTAQGAGGYTF.

Here the CDR3 DNA reads TGCGCCAGCAGCGCGGGGTTAAGGGGCTACACCTTC. Protein sequence: CASSAGLRGYTF. The chain recombines TRBV5-1 with TRBJ1-2; D unresolved. Germline values: CDR1 SGHRS, CDR2 YFSETQ. The V gene lost 4 bases and the J gene lost 8 bases, with 12 bases spanning the gap. CDR3 length: 12 residues. The complete variable domain, with remaining parts taken from reference TRBV5-1 and TRBJ1-2, reads KAGVTQTPRYLIKTRGQQVTLSCSPISGHRSVSWYQQTPGQGLQFLFEYFSETQRNKGNFPGRFSGRQFSNSRSEMNVSTLELGDSALYLCASSAGLRGYTFGSGTRLTVV.

There are a few counts of this clone. The V and J genes are TRBV2 and TRBJ1-1; no definite D call. CDR1 SNHLY and CDR2 FYNNEI come from the germline V gene. This CDR3 has 14 amino acids. Trimming removed 3 bases from V and 4 bases from J, with 12 bases in between. This CDR3 is CASSEEDGGTEAFF. CDR3 in DNA: TGTGCCAGCAGTGAGGAGGACGGAGGCACTGAAGCTTTCTTT.

The rearrangement links TRBV7-3 to TRBJ2-2; D possibly corresponds to TRBD2 (6 bases). V lost 6 bases and J 1 base, leaving 9 bases between the germline ends. The CDR3 totals 14 residues. Germline V gene data show CDR1 as SGHTA and CDR2 as FQGTGA. As DNA, the CDR3 is TGTGCCAGCAGGTCCGGGGGGAACACCGGGGAGCTGTTTTTT. It specifies CASRSGGNTGELFF.

This chain joins TRBV7-3 and TRBJ2-1; D call uncertain. Trimming stripped 5 bases from V and 6 bases from J, with 14 bases between. The V gene's germline CDR1 is SGHTA and CDR2 FQGTGA. This CDR3 has 14 amino acids. The CDR3 nucleotides are TGTGCCAGCAGCGGCGATGTGTCGGGCAATGAGCAGTTCTTC. Translating gives CASSGDVSGNEQFF.

V is TRBV28 and J is TRBJ2-7; 8 positions agree with TRBD1. The CDR3 length is 16 residues. The germline V gene has CDR1 MDHEN and CDR2 SYDVKM. The CDR3 here is CASRPNSGTGNYEQYF. The CDR3 DNA follows: TGTGCTAGCCGACCAAACTCGGGGACAGGAAACTACGAGCAGTACTTC.

The V gene is TRBV13, the J gene TRBJ2-5; 8 nucleotides line up with TRBD2. The CDR3 has 16 amino acids. After removal of 2 bases from V and 5 bases from J, the junction contained 10 bases not matched to a gene. The germline gives CDR1 PRHDT, CDR2 FYEKMQ (reference sequence). CDR3: CASSLNGGGRVETQYF. The CDR3 nucleotides are TGTGCCAGCAGCTTAAACGGGGGGGGCCGGGTCGAGACCCAGTACTTC.

The chain joins TRBV27 to TRBJ1-1; D is uncertain. The V and J ends lost 4 bases and 6 bases respectively, with 18 bases between them. The length of the CDR3 is 15 residues. The germline V gene encodes CDR1 MNHEY and CDR2 SMNVEV (reference sequence). The DNA for the CDR3 is TGTGCCAGCAGTTCCGGCGGTGGTGAGATTGCTGAAGCTTTCTTT. Residues: CASSSGGGEIAEAFF.

The chain is built from TRBV18 and TRBJ1-5, with 8 bases matching TRBD1. Germline V gives CDR1 KGHSH, CDR2 LQKENI. This CDR3 spans 17 amino acids. The V gene end was trimmed by 0 bases and the J gene end by 2 bases; junction bases not matched to a gene: 6. CDR3 sequence: CASSPPPGTGRNQPQHF. The CDR3 DNA follows: TGTGCCAGCTCACCACCGCCCGGGACAGGCCGCAATCAGCCCCAGCATTTT.

The chain combines TRBV5-1 with TRBJ1-2, with D unclear. V was cut by 0 bases and J by 0 bases, with 9 bases left in between. This CDR3 comprises 15 residues. The germline gives CDR1 SGHRS, CDR2 YFSETQ. The CDR3 region is CASSLVPGPNYGYTF. DNA of the CDR3: TGCGCCAGCAGCTTGGTACCGGGTCCTAACTATGGCTACACCTTC.

V usage is TRBV6-5 and J usage is TRBJ2-3, with 9 bases matching TRBD1. This CDR3 is 15 amino acids long. The germline gives CDR1 MNHEY, CDR2 SVGAGI. V shed 5 bases and J 1 base; nucleotides not matched to a gene: 4. CDR3 coding DNA: TGTGCCAGCAGTCCTCGGGACAGGGGCACAGATACGCAGTATTTT. Encoded protein: CASSPRDRGTDTQYF.

This chain uses TRBV2 with TRBJ2-5, with 11 bases aligning to TRBD2. Per the germline V gene, CDR1 is SNHLY and CDR2 is FYNNEI. This CDR3 region has 15 residues. V shed 8 bases, J shed 1 base, and the junction held 6 bases outside the gene matches. CDR3 loop: CASRRTSGPQETQYF. DNA of the CDR3: TGTGCCAGCCGGAGGACTAGCGGGCCCCAAGAGACCCAGTACTTC.

On this clone: Relative to the germline gene, one junction end is altered; a read error may explain this. The chain employs TRBV7-7 and TRBJ2-5; 9 nucleotides align to TRBD1. From germline, CDR1 is SSHAT and CDR2 FNYEAQ (reference sequence). The CDR3 consists of 15 residues. CDR3 nucleotides: TGTGCTAGCAGCTTAGGGACAGGGTCCCAAGAGACCCAGTACTTC. Translated: CASSLGTGSQETQYF.